This TCR beta chain was identified in a study of long-term antiretroviral therapy in people with HIV. This CDR3 comprises 18 residues. Per germline, CDR1 SGHTA and CDR2 FQGTGA. The V segment lost 1 base and the J segment 7 bases; nucleotides outside the gene matches: 7. The immunoSEQ assay was v3.0, run at survey level. Some clones are missing from TCRdb's copy, which holds only in-frame ones; the method was immunoSEQ multiplex PCR. The sample carries 15,000 to 20,000 clones, more than 75% recorded once. This TCR was sampled from a man aged 50-59 years with HIV. The sample here was unsorted PBMCs, taken 6.9 years after starting antiretroviral therapy. The genes are TRBV7-3 and TRBJ2-1, with 16 nucleotides matching TRBD2. CDR3 coding DNA: TGTGCCAGCAGCTTAATGGCCGGGACTAGCGGGAGGGGGAATGAGCAGTTCTTC. Protein product: CASSLMAGTSGRGNEQFF.